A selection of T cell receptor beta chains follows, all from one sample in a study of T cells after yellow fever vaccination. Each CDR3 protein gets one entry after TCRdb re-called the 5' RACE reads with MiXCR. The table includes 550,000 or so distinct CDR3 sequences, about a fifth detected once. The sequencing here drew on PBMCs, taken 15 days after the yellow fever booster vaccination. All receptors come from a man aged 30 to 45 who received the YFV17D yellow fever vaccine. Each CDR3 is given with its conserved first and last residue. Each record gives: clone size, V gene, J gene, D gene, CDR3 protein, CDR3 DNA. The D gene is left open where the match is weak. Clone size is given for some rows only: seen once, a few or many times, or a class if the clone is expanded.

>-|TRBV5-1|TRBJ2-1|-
CASSLARDGEQFF
TGCGCCAGCAGCTTGGCACGGGACGGTGAGCAGTTCTTC
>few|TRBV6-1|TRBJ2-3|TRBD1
CASRRTGVGDTQYF
TGTGCCAGCAGACGGACAGGGGTCGGGGATACGCAGTATTTT
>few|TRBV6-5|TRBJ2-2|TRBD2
CASSYLGGGPGGELFF
TGTGCCAGCAGTTACCTCGGGGGAGGGCCTGGCGGGGAGCTGTTTTTT
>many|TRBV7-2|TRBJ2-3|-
CASPQVGGSTDTQYF
TGTGCCAGCCCCCAAGTCGGCGGAAGCACAGATACGCAGTATTTT
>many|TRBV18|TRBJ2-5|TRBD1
CASSPPGQQETQYF
TGTGCCAGCTCACCACCGGGACAGCAAGAGACCCAGTACTTC
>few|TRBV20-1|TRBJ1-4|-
CSARDHGGEKLFF
TGCAGTGCTAGAGATCATGGCGGGGAAAAACTGTTTTTT
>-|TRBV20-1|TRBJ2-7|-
CSANRPDEQYF
TGCAGTGCTAATCGCCCGGACGAGCAGTACTTC
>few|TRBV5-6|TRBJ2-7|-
CASSLDLKPYEQYF
TGTGCCAGCAGCTTAGACCTAAAACCCTACGAGCAGTACTTC
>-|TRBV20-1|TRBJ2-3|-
CSARHQPPDHGLIDTQYF
TGCAGTGCTCGTCACCAGCCGCCGGATCACGGACTGATAGACACGCAGTATTTT
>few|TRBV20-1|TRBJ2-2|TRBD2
CSAKGLAGNTGELFF
TGCAGTGCAAAGGGGCTAGCGGGAAACACCGGGGAGCTGTTTTTT
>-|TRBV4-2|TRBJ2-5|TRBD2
CASSRQGQREGLMETQYF
TGTGCCAGCTCTCGACAGGGCCAGCGGGAGGGCCTAATGGAGACCCAGTACTTC
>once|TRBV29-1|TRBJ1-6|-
CSVGESDNSPLHF
TGCAGCGTTGGAGAGTCGGATAATTCACCCCTCCACTTT
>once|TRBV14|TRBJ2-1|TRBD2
CASSLKVIAGPYNEQFF
TGTGCCAGCAGCCTTAAGGTGATAGCGGGCCCATACAATGAGCAGTTCTTC
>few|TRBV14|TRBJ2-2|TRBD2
CASSRMGLADNTGELFF
TGTGCCAGCAGCCGGATGGGACTAGCGGATAACACCGGGGAGCTGTTTTTT
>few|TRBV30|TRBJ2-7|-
CAWSVHPLPEQYF
TGTGCCTGGAGTGTACACCCCCTCCCCGAGCAGTACTTC
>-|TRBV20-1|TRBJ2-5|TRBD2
CSVDTWEGWQTQYF
TGCAGTGTAGACACCTGGGAGGGGTGGCAGACCCAGTACTTC
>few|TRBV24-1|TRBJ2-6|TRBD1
CATSPGQGLSGANVLTF
TGTGCCACCTCTCCAGGACAGGGTCTCTCTGGGGCCAACGTCCTGACTTTC
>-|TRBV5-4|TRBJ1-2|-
CASSMSGRAVGGYTF
TGTGCCAGCAGCATGTCAGGACGCGCTGTTGGTGGCTACACCTTC
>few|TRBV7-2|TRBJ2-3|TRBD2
CASSLGGLADTQYF
TGTGCCAGCAGCTTAGGGGGACTAGCAGATACGCAGTATTTT
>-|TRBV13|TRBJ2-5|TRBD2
CASSYSGVQETQYF
TGTGCCAGCAGTTATAGCGGGGTCCAAGAGACCCAGTACTTC
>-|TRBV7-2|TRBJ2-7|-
CASSLVTGIAHEQYF
TGTGCCAGCAGCTTAGTAACAGGGATAGCACACGAGCAGTACTTC
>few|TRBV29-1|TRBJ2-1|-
CSVWWGREQFF
TGCAGCGTTTGGTGGGGGAGAGAGCAGTTCTTC
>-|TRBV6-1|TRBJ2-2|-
CASSQHLAPVSGELFF
TGTGCCAGCAGTCAGCACCTAGCGCCGGTTTCAGGGGAGCTGTTTTTT
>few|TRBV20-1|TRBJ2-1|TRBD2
CSAMAASGRGGQFF
TGCAGTGCTATGGCGGCTAGCGGGAGGGGGGGGCAGTTCTTC
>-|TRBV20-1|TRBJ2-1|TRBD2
CSARDASGRARYNEQFF
TGCAGTGCTAGAGATGCCAGCGGGAGGGCACGTTACAATGAGCAGTTCTTC
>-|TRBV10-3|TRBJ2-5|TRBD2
CASRLAEGQETQYF
TGTGCCAGCAGACTAGCGGAAGGCCAAGAGACCCAGTACTTC
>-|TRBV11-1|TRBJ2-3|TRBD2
CASTRRGLAGEGSTDTQYF
TGTGCCAGCACCCGCAGGGGGCTAGCGGGAGAGGGGAGCACAGATACGCAGTATTTT
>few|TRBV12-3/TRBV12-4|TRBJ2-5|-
CASSSGAGQETQYF
TGTGCCAGCAGTTCCGGAGCCGGCCAAGAGACCCAGTACTTC